This T cell receptor (beta chain) was recovered during a study of blood T cells in healthy people across ages. The donors, all healthy, were Caucasians living in Russia, aged roughly 6 to 100. At least ten counts were recorded for this clonotype. The V and J ends lost 7 bases and 5 bases respectively, with 15 bases between them. This CDR3 has 14 amino acids. CDR1 is MNHEY, CDR2 SVGEGT, per germline. Through a sample-barcoded 5' primer and a J-beta primer mix, a second PCR was run for roughly 7 to 11 cycles. TCRdb reanalysed the 5' RACE reads using MiXCR and keeps one entry per CDR3 protein. The sample has 550,000 to 650,000 distinct CDR3 sequences, less than 35% seen once.

The V and J genes are TRBV6-2 or TRBV6-3 and TRBJ2-1; the D call may be TRBD1 or TRBD2 (5 bases each). The receptor was derived from a woman older than 75 in good health. Sequencing was carried out using blood. CDR3 sequence reads: CASTLWGTHNEQFF. CDR3 sequence (DNA): TGTGCCAGCACTTTGTGGGGGACCCACAATGAGCAGTTCTTC.